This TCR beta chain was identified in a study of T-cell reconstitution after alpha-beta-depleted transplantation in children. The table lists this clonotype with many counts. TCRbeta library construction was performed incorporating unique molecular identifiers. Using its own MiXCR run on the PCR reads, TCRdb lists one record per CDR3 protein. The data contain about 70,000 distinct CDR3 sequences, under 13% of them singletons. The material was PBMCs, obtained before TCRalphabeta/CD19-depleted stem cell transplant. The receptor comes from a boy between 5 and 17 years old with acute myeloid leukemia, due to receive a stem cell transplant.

CDR3 DNA: TGTGCCAGTACCCCTGGCGGGGGCCAAGAGACCCAGTACTTC. Translation gives CASTPGGGQETQYF. The rearrangement links TRBV19 to TRBJ2-5; 7 nucleotides match TRBD2. The ends lost 7 bases at V and 1 base at J; junction bases unmatched: 6. CDR1 and CDR2 (germline): LNHDA, SQIVND (reference sequence). CDR3 size: 14 residues. The entire variable domain, with the rest obtained from reference TRBV19 and TRBJ2-5, is as follows: DGGITQSPKYLFRKEGQNVTLSCEQNLNHDAMYWYRQDPGQGLRLIYYSQIVNDFQKGDIAEGYSVSREKKESFPLTVTSAQKNPTAFYLCASTPGGGQETQYFGPGTRLLVL.